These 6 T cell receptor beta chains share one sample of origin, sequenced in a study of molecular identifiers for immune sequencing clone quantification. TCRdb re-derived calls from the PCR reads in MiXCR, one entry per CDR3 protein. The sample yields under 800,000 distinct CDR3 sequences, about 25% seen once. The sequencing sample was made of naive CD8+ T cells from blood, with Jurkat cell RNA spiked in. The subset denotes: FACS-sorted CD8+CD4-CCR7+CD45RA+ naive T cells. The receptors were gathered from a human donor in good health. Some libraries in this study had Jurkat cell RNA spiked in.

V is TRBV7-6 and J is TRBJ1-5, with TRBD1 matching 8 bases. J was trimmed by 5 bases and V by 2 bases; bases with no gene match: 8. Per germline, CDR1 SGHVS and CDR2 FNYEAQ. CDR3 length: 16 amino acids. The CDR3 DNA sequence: TGTGCCAGCAGCTTACTCGCGACAGGGGCCTATCAGCCCCAGCATTTT. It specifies CASSLLATGAYQPQHF. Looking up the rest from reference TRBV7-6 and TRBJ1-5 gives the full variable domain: GAGVSQSPRYKVTKRGQDVALRCDPISGHVSLYWYRQALGQGPEFLTYFNYEAQQDKSGLPNDRFSAERPEGSISTLTIQRTEQRDSAMYRCASSLLATGAYQPQHFGDGTRLSIL.

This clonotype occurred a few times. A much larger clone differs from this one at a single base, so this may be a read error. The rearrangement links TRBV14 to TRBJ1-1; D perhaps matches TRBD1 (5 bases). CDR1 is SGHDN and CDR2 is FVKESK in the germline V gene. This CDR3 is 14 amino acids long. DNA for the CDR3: TGTGCCAGCAGCCAAGGCTGGGGGAATACTGAAGTTTTCTTT. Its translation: CASSQGWGNTEVFF.

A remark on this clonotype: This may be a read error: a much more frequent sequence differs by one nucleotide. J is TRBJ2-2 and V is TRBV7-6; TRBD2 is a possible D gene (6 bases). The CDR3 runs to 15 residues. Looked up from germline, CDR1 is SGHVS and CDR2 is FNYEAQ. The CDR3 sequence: CACSPGAAGTGELFF. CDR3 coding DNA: TGTGCCTGCAGCCCCGGTGCAGCGGGCACCGGGGAGCTGTTTTTT.

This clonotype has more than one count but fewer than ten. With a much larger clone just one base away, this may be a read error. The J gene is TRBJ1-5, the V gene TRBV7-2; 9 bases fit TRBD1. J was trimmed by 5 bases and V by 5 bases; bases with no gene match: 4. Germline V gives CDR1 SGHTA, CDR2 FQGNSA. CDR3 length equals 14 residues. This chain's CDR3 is CASSVNRGHQPQHF. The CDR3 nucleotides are TGTGCCAGCAGCGTCAACAGGGGGCATCAGCCCCAGCATTTT.

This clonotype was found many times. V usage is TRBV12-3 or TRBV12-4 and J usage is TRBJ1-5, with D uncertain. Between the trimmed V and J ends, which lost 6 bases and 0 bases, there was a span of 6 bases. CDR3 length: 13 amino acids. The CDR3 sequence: CASSDYSNQPQHF. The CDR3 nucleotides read TGTGCCAGCAGCGACTATAGCAATCAGCCCCAGCATTTT.

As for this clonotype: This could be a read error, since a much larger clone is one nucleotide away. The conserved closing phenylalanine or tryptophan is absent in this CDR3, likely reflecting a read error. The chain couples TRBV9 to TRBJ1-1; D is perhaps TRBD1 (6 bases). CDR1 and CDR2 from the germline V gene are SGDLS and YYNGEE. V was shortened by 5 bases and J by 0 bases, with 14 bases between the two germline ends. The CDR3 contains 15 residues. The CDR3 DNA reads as TGTGCCAGCAGTGCACACAGGGATATGAACACTGAAGCTTTCCTT. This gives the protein CASSAHRDMNTEAFL.